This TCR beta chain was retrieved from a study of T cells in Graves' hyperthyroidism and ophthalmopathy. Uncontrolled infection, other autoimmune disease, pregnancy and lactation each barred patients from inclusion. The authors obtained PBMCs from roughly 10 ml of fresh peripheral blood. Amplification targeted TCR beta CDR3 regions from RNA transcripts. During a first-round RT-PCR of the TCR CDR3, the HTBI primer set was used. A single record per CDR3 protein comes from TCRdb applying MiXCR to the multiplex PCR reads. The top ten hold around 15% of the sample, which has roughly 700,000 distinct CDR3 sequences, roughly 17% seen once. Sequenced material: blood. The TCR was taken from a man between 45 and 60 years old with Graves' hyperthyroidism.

CDR3 DNA sequence: TGTGCCAGCAGTGAAGCCGTCCTAGCGGGAGAAGGCGGGGAGCTGTTTTTT. The encoded protein is CASSEAVLAGEGGELFF. V usage is TRBV6-1 and J usage is TRBJ2-2, with 10 positions matching TRBD2. Germline-derived CDR1 and CDR2 are MNHNS and SASEGT. CDR3 length: 17 amino acids. Trimming took 0 bases from V and 7 from J; bases not matched to a gene: 8.